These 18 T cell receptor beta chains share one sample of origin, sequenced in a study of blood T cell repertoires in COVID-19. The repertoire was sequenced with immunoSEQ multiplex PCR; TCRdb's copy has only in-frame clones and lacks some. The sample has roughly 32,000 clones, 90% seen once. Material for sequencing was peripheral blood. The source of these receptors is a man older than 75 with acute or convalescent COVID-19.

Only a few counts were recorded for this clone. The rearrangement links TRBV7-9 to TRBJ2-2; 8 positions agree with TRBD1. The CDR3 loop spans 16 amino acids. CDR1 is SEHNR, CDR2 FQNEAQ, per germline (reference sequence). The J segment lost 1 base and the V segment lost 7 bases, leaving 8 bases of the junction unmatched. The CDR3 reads CASTYQGTGNTGELFF. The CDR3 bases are TGTGCCAGCACTTACCAGGGGACAGGGAACACCGGGGAGCTGTTTTTT.

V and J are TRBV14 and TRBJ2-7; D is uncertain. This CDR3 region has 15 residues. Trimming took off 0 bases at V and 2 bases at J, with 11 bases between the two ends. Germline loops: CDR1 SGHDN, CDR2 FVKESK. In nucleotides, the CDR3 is TGTGCCAGCAGCCAAGATGAAGCCTTACCCTACGAGCAGTACTTC. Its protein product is CASSQDEALPYEQYF.

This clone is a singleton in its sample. The CDR3 DNA reads TGTGCCAGCAGTTTATCCCGGGGGGGGGCTGTCACCGGGGAGCTGTTTTTT. Residues: CASSLSRGGAVTGELFF. The chain combines TRBV27 with TRBJ2-2; TRBD2 agrees at 8 bases. CDR3 length equals 17 residues. J gave up 4 bases and V 0 bases, and 7 bases lay outside the gene matches. CDR1 is MNHEY and CDR2 is SMNVEV in the germline V gene (reference sequence).

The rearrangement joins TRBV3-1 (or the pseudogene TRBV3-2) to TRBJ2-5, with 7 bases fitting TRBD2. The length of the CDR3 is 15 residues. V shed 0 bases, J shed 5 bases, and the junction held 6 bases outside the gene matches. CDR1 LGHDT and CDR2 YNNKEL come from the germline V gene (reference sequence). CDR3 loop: CASSQDQGLEETQYF. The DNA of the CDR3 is TGTGCCAGCAGCCAAGACCAAGGACTAGAGGAGACCCAGTACTTC.

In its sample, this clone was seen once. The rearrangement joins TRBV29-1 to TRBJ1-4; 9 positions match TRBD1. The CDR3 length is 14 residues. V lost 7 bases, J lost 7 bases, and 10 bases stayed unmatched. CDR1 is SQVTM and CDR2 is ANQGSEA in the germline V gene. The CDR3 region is CSAKVTGGGEKLFF. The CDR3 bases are TGCAGCGCCAAAGTGACAGGGGGGGGTGAAAAACTGTTTTTT.

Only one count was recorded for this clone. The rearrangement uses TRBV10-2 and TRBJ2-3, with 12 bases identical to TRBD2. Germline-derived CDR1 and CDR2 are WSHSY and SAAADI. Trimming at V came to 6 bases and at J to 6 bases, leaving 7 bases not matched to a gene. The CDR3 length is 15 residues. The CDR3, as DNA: TGCGCCAGCAGCTACCTCGGGACTAGCGGGGATACGCAGTATTTT. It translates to CASSYLGTSGDTQYF.

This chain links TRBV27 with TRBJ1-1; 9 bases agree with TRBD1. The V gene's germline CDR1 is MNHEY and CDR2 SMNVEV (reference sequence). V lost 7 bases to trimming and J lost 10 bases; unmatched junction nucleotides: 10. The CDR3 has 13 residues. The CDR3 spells CASTTGTGYGAFF. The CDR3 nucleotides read TGTGCCAGCACTACCGGGACAGGGTACGGAGCTTTCTTT.

As DNA, the CDR3 is TGTGCCATCAGCCCAGGGGGCGCGTACACCGGGGAGCTGTTTTTT. Amino acid sequence: CAISPGGAYTGELFF. The chain is built from TRBV10-3 and TRBJ2-2, with 8 bases aligning to TRBD1. The V segment lost 6 bases and the J segment 3 bases; nucleotides outside the gene matches: 6. Germline assignment: CDR1 ENHRY and CDR2 SYGVKD. There are 15 residues in the CDR3.

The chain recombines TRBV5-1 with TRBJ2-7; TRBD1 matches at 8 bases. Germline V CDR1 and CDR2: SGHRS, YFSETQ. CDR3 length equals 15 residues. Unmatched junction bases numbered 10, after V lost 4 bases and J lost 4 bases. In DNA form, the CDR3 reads TGCGCCAGCAGCGACCTGACAGGGGCCGGGTACGAGCAGTACTTC. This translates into CASSDLTGAGYEQYF.

The CDR3 coding sequence is TGTGCCAGCAGCTTAGCCGGGTTACATAGCAATCAGCCCCAGCATTTT. It specifies CASSLAGLHSNQPQHF. The chain carries TRBV5-5 and TRBJ1-5, with D uncertain. This CDR3 spans 16 amino acids. With 2 bases removed from V and 0 bases from J, the gap between germline ends came to 12 bases. Germline lookup yields CDR1 SGHKS and CDR2 YYEKEE (reference sequence).

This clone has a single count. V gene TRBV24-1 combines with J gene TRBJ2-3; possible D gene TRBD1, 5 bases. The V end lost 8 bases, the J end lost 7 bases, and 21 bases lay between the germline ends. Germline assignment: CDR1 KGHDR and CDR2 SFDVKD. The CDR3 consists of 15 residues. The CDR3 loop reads CATKPGSGSTYTQYF. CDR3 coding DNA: TGTGCCACCAAGCCCGGGTCAGGGTCAACGTATACGCAGTATTTT.

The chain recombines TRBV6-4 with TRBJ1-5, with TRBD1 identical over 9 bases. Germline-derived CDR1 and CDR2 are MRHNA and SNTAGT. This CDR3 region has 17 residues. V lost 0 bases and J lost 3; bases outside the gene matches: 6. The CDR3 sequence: CASSDSTRDRDNQPQHF. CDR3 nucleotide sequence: TGTGCCAGCAGTGACTCGACGAGGGACAGGGACAATCAGCCCCAGCATTTT.

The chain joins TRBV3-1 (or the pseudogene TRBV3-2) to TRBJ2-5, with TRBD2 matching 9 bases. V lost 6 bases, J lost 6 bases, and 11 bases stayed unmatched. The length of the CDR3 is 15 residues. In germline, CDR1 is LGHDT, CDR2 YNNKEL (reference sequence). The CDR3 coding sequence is TGTGCCAGCAGGGTTAGCGGGGGAGTATTAAAGACCCAGTACTTC. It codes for CASRVSGGVLKTQYF.

The chain's CDR3 is CASSSEGVTNEKLFF. In DNA form, the CDR3 reads TGTGCCAGCAGTTCAGAAGGGGTAACTAATGAAAAACTGTTTTTT. The V gene is TRBV28, the J gene TRBJ1-4; a weak D match, TRBD1 (5 bases). The CDR3 contains 15 residues. Germline CDR1 MDHEN, CDR2 SYDVKM. V was clipped by 4 bases and J by 1 base, with 10 bases between them.

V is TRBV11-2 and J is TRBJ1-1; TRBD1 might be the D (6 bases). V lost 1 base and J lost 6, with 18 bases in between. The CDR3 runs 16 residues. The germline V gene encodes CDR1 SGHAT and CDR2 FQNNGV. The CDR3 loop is CASSLGQARGFAEAFF. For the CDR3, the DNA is TGTGCCAGCAGCTTAGGACAGGCTAGGGGATTCGCTGAAGCTTTCTTT. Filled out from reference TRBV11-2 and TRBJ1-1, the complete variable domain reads EAGVAQSPRYKIIEKRQSVAFWCNPISGHATLYWYQQILGQGPKLLIQFQNNGVVDDSQLPKDRFSAERLKGVDSTLKIQPAKLEDSAVYLCASSLGQARGFAEAFFGQGTRLTVV.

The CDR3 DNA reads as TGTGCCAGCAGCTTGGAGTTAACCCGGAGGGCCCTCCACTTT. It is translated as CASSLELTRRALHF. The chain links TRBV5-5 to TRBJ1-6; D remains ambiguous. The CDR3 covers 14 residues. Germline-derived CDR1 and CDR2 are SGHKS and YYEKEE (reference sequence). V dropped 0 bases and J dropped 14 bases, with 15 bases sitting between them.

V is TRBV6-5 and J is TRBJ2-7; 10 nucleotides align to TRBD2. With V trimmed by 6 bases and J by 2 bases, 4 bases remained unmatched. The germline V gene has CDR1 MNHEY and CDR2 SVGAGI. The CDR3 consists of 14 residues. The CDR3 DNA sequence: TGTGCCAGCAGCCTAGCGGGGGCCCCCTACGAGCAGTACTTC. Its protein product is CASSLAGAPYEQYF.

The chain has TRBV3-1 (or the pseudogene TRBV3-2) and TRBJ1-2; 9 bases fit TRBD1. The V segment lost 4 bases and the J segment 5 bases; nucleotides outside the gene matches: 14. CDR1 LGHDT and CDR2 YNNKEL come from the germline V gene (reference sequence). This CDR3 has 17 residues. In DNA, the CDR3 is TGTGCCAGCAGCCCGACTCCGGGACAGGGTGGAGGGTATGGCTACACCTTC. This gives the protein CASSPTPGQGGGYGYTF.